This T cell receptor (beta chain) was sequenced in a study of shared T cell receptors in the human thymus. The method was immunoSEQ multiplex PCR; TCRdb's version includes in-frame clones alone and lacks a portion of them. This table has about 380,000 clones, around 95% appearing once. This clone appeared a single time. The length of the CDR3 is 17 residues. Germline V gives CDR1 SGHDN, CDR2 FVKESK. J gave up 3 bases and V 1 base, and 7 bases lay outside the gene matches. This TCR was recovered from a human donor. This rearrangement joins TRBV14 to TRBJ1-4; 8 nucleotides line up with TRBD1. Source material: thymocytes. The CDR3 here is CASSQGQGALANEKLFF. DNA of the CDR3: TGTGCCAGCAGCCAAGGGCAGGGGGCGCTTGCTAATGAAAAACTGTTTTTT. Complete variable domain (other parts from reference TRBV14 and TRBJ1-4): EAGVTQFPSHSVIEKGQTVTLRCDPISGHDNLYWYRRVMGKEIKFLLHFVKESKQDESGMPNNRFLAERTGGTYSTLKVQPAELEDSGVYFCASSQGQGALANEKLFFGSGTQLSVL.